This TCR beta chain was obtained from a study of T cells in localized non-small cell lung cancer. The method was immunoSEQ multiplex PCR; TCRdb's version includes in-frame clones alone and lacks a portion of them. The profile shows about 60,000 clones, 90% of them singletons. General observations from the study: Patients showing higher blood T cell density tended to see longer overall survival. Adjacent lung was found to contain a median about 55 of the top 100 tumor clones. Uninvolved adjacent lung had more T cell clonality than any other tissue, topping tumor.

The CDR3 extends over 14 amino acids. Per germline, CDR1 SEHNR and CDR2 FQNEAQ (reference sequence). V lost 2 bases, J lost 6 bases, and 4 bases stayed unmatched. On this clone itself: The target antigen is unknown.

The rearrangement links TRBV7-9 to TRBJ2-3; 8 bases match TRBD2. This sample comprised peripheral blood, obtained before any cancer treatment. The receptor was isolated from a woman aged 35 to 70 with stage I lung adenocarcinoma. This CDR3 is CASSLSAGGDTQYF. CDR3 bases: TGTGCCAGCAGCTTAAGCGCGGGAGGTGATACGCAGTATTTT.